Listed below are T cell receptor beta chains from one sample, sequenced in a study of blood T cell repertoires in COVID-19. Profiled with immunoSEQ multiplex PCR; TCRdb holds only in-frame clones, not every one. The table includes a few hundred thousand clones, approximately 85% detected once. Sequencing was carried out using PBMCs or T cells enriched from blood (not recorded which). The receptors originated from a man aged 25 to 40 who had recovered from COVID-19. The CDR3 runs from the conserved cysteine through the conserved F or W. A D gene is named only where the DNA matches it firmly. Where a row states a size, it is once, few, many or the class of an expanded clone; other rows omit it.

TRBV7-6	TRBJ1-4	TRBD1	once	TGTGCCAGCAGCGACCGACAGGGGGCTAATGAAAAACTGTTTTTT	CASSDRQGANEKLFF
TRBV6-6	TRBJ1-4	TRBD1	-	TGTGCCAGCACCGAATGGACAGGGAGGGAGGAAAAACTGTTTTTT	CASTEWTGREEKLFF
TRBV11-2	TRBJ2-7	TRBD1	-	TGTGCCAGCAGCACCCAGACAGGGGGCTACGAGCAGTACTTC	CASSTQTGGYEQYF
TRBV9	TRBJ1-1	TRBD1	few	TGTGCCAGCAGCGTAGCTTCCCAGGGGGCGGGGAGCACTGAAGCTTTCTTT	CASSVASQGAGSTEAFF
TRBV29-1	TRBJ1-2	TRBD1	-	TGCAGCGTTGTGGGGGACAGGAGGGGATATGGCTACACCTTC	CSVVGDRRGYGYTF
TRBV2	TRBJ1-2	TRBD1	-	TGTGCCAGCAGTCAACAGGGGTGGGATGGCTACACCTTC	CASSQQGWDGYTF
TRBV30	TRBJ2-2	-	-	TGTGCCTGGAGTCGATGGGGGGGCACCTTCGCCGGGGAGCTGTTTTTT	CAWSRWGGTFAGELFF
TRBV2	TRBJ2-1	-	-	TGTGCCAGCAGTGAGGAGGTGGGGACCTACAATGAGCAGTTCTTC	CASSEEVGTYNEQFF
TRBV5-1	TRBJ1-1	-	-	TGCGCCAGCAGCCTAATGGGACAAAGGGACACTGAAGCTTTCTTT	CASSLMGQRDTEAFF
TRBV10-3	TRBJ2-6	-	-	TGTGCCACTACGAACAGCTCTGGGGCCAACGTCCTGACTTTC	CATTNSSGANVLTF
TRBV19	TRBJ2-2	-	-	TGTGCCAGTACTAGGTTTTACGACCCCGGGGAGCTGTTTTTT	CASTRFYDPGELFF
TRBV24-1	TRBJ1-2	-	once	TGTGCCACCACCCCTGACACACGTCGGGGCTACACCTTC	CATTPDTRRGYTF
TRBV7-2	TRBJ2-1	TRBD2	few	TGTGCCAGCAGTTACAGCGGGGGGTATCACAATGAGCAGTTCTTC	CASSYSGGYHNEQFF
TRBV7-9	TRBJ2-2	TRBD1	few	TGTGCCAGCAGCCAGCAGGACAGGGGTAACACCGGGGAGCTGTTTTTT	CASSQQDRGNTGELFF
TRBV7-6	TRBJ1-2	-	-	TGTGCCAGCAGCCCAAGGGGGGGGATAAGGAGCTATGGCTACACCTTC	CASSPRGGIRSYGYTF
TRBV7-9	TRBJ2-3	TRBD2	-	TGTGCCAGCAGCTCCTTCGGGGGGTACACAGATACGCAGTATTTT	CASSSFGGYTDTQYF
TRBV4-3	TRBJ2-2	TRBD2	-	TGCGCCAGCAGCCCCCGCGGGGGGCATGCCGGGGAGCTGTTTTTT	CASSPRGGHAGELFF
TRBV25-1	TRBJ2-7	TRBD2	-	TGTGCCAGCAGTGAATCGGGAGGGACTGGACTCTCCTACGAGCAGTACTTC	CASSESGGTGLSYEQYF
TRBV5-1	TRBJ1-1	-	-	TGCGCCAGCACCGAGGTGGGAGGTAGTGAAGCTTTCTTT	CASTEVGGSEAFF
TRBV10-3	TRBJ1-1	-	-	TGTGCCATCAGTGAGTCGAAGGGGGACACTGAAGCTTTCTTT	CAISESKGDTEAFF
TRBV29-1	TRBJ1-1	TRBD1	many	TGCAGCGTTGATTCGGGGACAGGGAACACTGAAGCTTTCTTT	CSVDSGTGNTEAFF
TRBV2	TRBJ1-4	-	-	TGTGCCAGTAGGCTCGGAGCTAATGAAAAACTGTTTTTT	CASRLGANEKLFF
TRBV4-2	TRBJ2-7	-	-	TGTGCCAGCAGCCAGGACATAGCCTACGAGCAGTACTTC	CASSQDIAYEQYF
TRBV25-1	TRBJ2-2	TRBD1	many	TGTGCCAGCAATACAGGGGACACCGGGGAGCTGTTTTTT	CASNTGDTGELFF
TRBV3-1/TRBV3-2	TRBJ1-6	-	once	TGTGCCAGCAGCCTTTACAGTTCACCCCTCCACTTT	CASSLYSSPLHF
TRBV3-1/TRBV3-2	TRBJ2-5	-	-	TGTGCCAGCAGCCAAGATTTCGGGGGACAGGAGACCCAGTACTTC	CASSQDFGGQETQYF
TRBV2	TRBJ1-1	-	-	TGTGCCAGCTTCGGGGGAGAGGTGCGGACTGAAGCTTTCTTT	CASFGGEVRTEAFF
TRBV5-1	TRBJ2-1	TRBD2	-	TGCGCCAGCAGCTTGACCCCACTAGCGGGGGCCGACAATGAGCAGTTCTTC	CASSLTPLAGADNEQFF
TRBV7-3	TRBJ2-1	TRBD1	-	TGTGCCAGCAGCCTCGGACAGGGAAGCAATGAGCAGTTCTTC	CASSLGQGSNEQFF
TRBV12-5	TRBJ2-2	TRBD2	-	TGTGCTAGTGGTCAGCTAGCGGGGGGACTTTACCGGGAGCTGTTTTTT	CASGQLAGGLYRELFF
TRBV5-1	TRBJ1-4	-	once	TGCGCCAGCAGCTTGGGATCAGGGAATGAAAAACTGTTTTTT	CASSLGSGNEKLFF
TRBV2	TRBJ1-1	-	-	TGTGCCAGCAGTGTAGGGCAGGGAGCTTTCTTT	CASSVGQGAFF
TRBV19	TRBJ2-2	-	-	TGTGCCAGTACCCCGTTCGGGTTACAAACGACCGGGGAGCTGTTTTTT	CASTPFGLQTTGELFF
TRBV30	TRBJ1-4	-	-	TGTGCCTGGAGTCCGCCCCGCGATGAGTCGAGATATGAAAAACTGTTTTTT	CAWSPPRDESRYEKLFF
TRBV15	TRBJ1-6	TRBD1	-	TGTGCCACCAGCTATAACAGGGGTGATTCACCCCTCCACTTT	CATSYNRGDSPLHF
TRBV6-1	TRBJ1-5	TRBD1	-	TGTGCCAGCAGTGAAGGGGGACAGGGCCTTCCACCCCAGCATTTT	CASSEGGQGLPPQHF
TRBV4-1	TRBJ2-4	TRBD2	-	TGCGCCAGCAGCCAAGGCCTGACTAGCGGGGCCAAAAACATTCAGTACTTC	CASSQGLTSGAKNIQYF
TRBV6-2/TRBV6-3	TRBJ2-6	-	-	TGTGCCAGCAGTTACAGGGGCGCTGGGGCCAACGTCCTGACTTTC	CASSYRGAGANVLTF
TRBV5-1	TRBJ2-5	TRBD2	once	TGCGCCAGCAGCGATCCGGGGGGGCTACAAGAGACCCAGTACTTC	CASSDPGGLQETQYF
TRBV2	TRBJ1-1	-	-	TGTGCCAGCAGTGAAGCGGGCTGGGGCTCTGAAGCTTTCTTT	CASSEAGWGSEAFF
TRBV30	TRBJ1-3	-	-	TGTGCCTGGGGGACTGGTTGGAGTTCGAACACCATATATTTT	CAWGTGWSSNTIYF
TRBV14	TRBJ2-3	TRBD1	-	TGTGCCAGCAGCCAAGATTTCCTCCGGGTGACAGGGGGCCGGACGGATACGCAGTATTTT	CASSQDFLRVTGGRTDTQYF
TRBV2	TRBJ2-7	-	once	TGTGCCAGCAGTGACGGGTCTCCCGTATCCTACGAGCAGTACTTC	CASSDGSPVSYEQYF
TRBV19	TRBJ1-6	TRBD1	-	TGTGCCAGTAGTATAGGAGCAGGGGGCGTATATTCACCCCTCCACTTT	CASSIGAGGVYSPLHF
TRBV5-1	TRBJ1-3	TRBD1	-	TGCGCCAGCAGCTCGGGACAGCACTCTGGAAACACCATATATTTT	CASSSGQHSGNTIYF
TRBV6-4	TRBJ1-4	TRBD1	-	TGTGCCAGCAATCCCAGACAGGGCCGTAACGAAAAACTGTTTTTT	CASNPRQGRNEKLFF
TRBV7-2	TRBJ2-6	-	-	TGTGCCAGCAGCCCCTCCCGTGCTGGGGCCAACGTCCTGACTTTC	CASSPSRAGANVLTF
TRBV6-5	TRBJ2-5	TRBD2	-	TGTGCCGCGACCGGGACTAGCGATGGGACCCAGTACTTC	CAATGTSDGTQYF
TRBV5-1	TRBJ2-1	-	-	TGCGCCAGCAGCTCCGGACAGTCCGGCAATGAGCAGTTCTTC	CASSSGQSGNEQFF
TRBV6-5	TRBJ1-2	-	-	TGTGCCAGCAGTCCCTGGCCGGGAGATAGCTATGGCTACACCTTC	CASSPWPGDSYGYTF
TRBV10-3	TRBJ2-1	TRBD1	-	TGTGCCATCAGTGAAGGGGGACAGGGGGGGAATGAGCAGTTCTTC	CAISEGGQGGNEQFF
TRBV27	TRBJ2-7	TRBD1	-	TGTGCCAGCAGTCCGGGACAGGGGTTGTACGAGCAGTACTTC	CASSPGQGLYEQYF
TRBV21-1	TRBJ1-6	-	-	TGTGCCAGCAGCAAAAATCGAACTCCCAAATTCCATAATTCACCCCTCCACTTT	CASSKNRTPKFHNSPLHF
TRBV7-9	TRBJ1-5	-	once	TGTGCCAGCAGCTTAATAGGGGGGGAAGATCAGCCCCAGCATTTT	CASSLIGGEDQPQHF
TRBV6-4	TRBJ2-7	TRBD2	-	TGTGCCAGCAGTGAATTAGCGGGGGCCAGCAGCGAGCAGTACTTC	CASSELAGASSEQYF